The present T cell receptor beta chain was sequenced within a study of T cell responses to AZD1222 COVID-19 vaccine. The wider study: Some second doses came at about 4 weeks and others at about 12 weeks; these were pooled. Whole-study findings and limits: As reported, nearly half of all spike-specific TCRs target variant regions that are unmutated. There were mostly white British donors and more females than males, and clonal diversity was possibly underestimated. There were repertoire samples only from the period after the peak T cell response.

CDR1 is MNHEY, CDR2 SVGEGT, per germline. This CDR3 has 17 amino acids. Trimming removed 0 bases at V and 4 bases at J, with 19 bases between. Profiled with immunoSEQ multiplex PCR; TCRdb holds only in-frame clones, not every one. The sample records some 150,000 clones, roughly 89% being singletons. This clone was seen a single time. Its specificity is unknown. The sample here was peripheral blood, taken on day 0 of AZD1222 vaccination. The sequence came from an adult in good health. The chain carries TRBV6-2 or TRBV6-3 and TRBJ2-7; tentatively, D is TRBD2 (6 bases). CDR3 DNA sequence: TGTGCCAGCAGTTACTCGGCCCCGTCAGAGGGGAGGTACGAGCAGTACTTC. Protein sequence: CASSYSAPSEGRYEQYF.